A single sample is the source of the 11 T cell receptor beta chains below, sequenced in a study of CD8+ T cells in alopecia areata. Extraction and reverse transcription of RNA yielded cDNA as the sequencing template. The protocol was immunoSEQ multiplex PCR, while the TCRdb copy is restricted to in-frame clones and leaves out a portion. The data hold 150,000 or so clones, with around three fifths observed a single time. Sequenced here: CD4+ T cells sorted from blood, sampled at week 0. Every receptor here comes from a human donor with alopecia areata.

CDR3 residues: CSVGQAGYYEQYF. The CDR3 nucleotides are TGCAGCGTTGGACAGGCGGGCTACTACGAGCAGTACTTC. The chain employs TRBV29-1 and TRBJ2-7, with D possibly matching TRBD1 (6 bases). Trimming removed 4 bases at V and 3 bases at J, with 13 bases between. The CDR3 consists of 13 residues. Germline CDR1 is SQVTM and CDR2 is ANQGSEA.

The rearrangement joins TRBV15 to TRBJ1-2, with 9 bases matching TRBD1. V trimming: 0 bases; J trimming: 4 bases; junction bases outside the gene matches: 6. The CDR3 sequence is 16 residues long. Germline V CDR1 and CDR2: LNHNV, YYDKDF (reference sequence). CDR3 protein: CATSRDPGQGSYGYTF. CDR3 nucleotide sequence: TGTGCCACCAGCAGAGACCCGGGACAGGGCTCCTATGGCTACACCTTC.

The rearrangement links TRBV19 to TRBJ2-2, with D possibly called TRBD1 or TRBD2 (5 bases each). The V gene's germline CDR1 is LNHDA and CDR2 SQIVND (reference sequence). The CDR3 extends over 14 amino acids. V was clipped by 5 bases and J by 4 bases, with 11 bases between them. As DNA, the CDR3 is TGTGCCAGTAGTCGGGGCCAGGGCACCGGGGAGCTGTTTTTT. Translating it yields CASSRGQGTGELFF.

V gene TRBV6-5 combines with J gene TRBJ1-2; D possibly corresponds to TRBD1 (6 bases). This CDR3 has 13 residues. Germline loops: CDR1 MNHEY, CDR2 SVGAGI. V was shortened by 6 bases and J by 8 bases, with 16 bases between the two germline ends. The CDR3: CASSREGGRGYTF. The CDR3 DNA reads as TGTGCCAGCAGCCGAGAGGGGGGCCGAGGCTACACCTTC.

V and J are TRBV30 and TRBJ2-1, with TRBD1 as a possible D gene (6 bases). Germline assignment: CDR1 GTSNPN and CDR2 SVGIG (reference sequence). The CDR3 extends over 14 amino acids. Trimming removed 0 bases at V and 9 bases at J, with 15 bases between. The CDR3 DNA is TGTGCCTGGAGTGTAACGACAGGATATGGTGAGCAGTTCTTC. It specifies CAWSVTTGYGEQFF.

This clone was recorded a few times. The rearrangement joins TRBV5-6 to TRBJ2-7, with 8 bases fitting TRBD1. Germline CDR1 reads SGHDT; CDR2 reads YYEEEE. The CDR3 is 15 amino acids. The J segment lost 6 bases and the V segment lost 3 bases, leaving 11 bases of the junction unmatched. CDR3 sequence reads: CASSYRTGMTGEQYF. CDR3 in DNA: TGTGCCAGCAGCTACCGGACAGGGATGACGGGCGAGCAGTACTTC.

This clone was recorded a few times. The V gene is TRBV19, the J gene TRBJ2-2, with D perhaps TRBD2 (7 bases). This CDR3 is built from 15 residues. The ends were cut back, 6 bases at V and 4 bases at J, with 15 bases in the middle. The germline CDR1 and CDR2 sequences are LNHDA and SQIVND (reference sequence). The CDR3 protein is CASRPRGAVTGELFF. The CDR3 bases are TGTGCCAGTAGGCCTCGGGGGGCGGTCACCGGGGAGCTGTTTTTT. The full variable domain, in which reference TRBV19 and TRBJ2-2 provide the parts outside the CDR3, is DGGITQSPKYLFRKEGQNVTLSCEQNLNHDAMYWYRQDPGQGLRLIYYSQIVNDFQKGDIAEGYSVSREKKESFPLTVTSAQKNPTAFYLCASRPRGAVTGELFFGEGSRLTVL.

The genes are TRBV29-1 and TRBJ2-7, with TRBD1 matching 9 bases. The V gene end was trimmed by 3 bases and the J gene end by 5 bases; junction bases not matched to a gene: 5. CDR1 is SQVTM and CDR2 is ANQGSEA in the germline V gene. The CDR3 spans 13 residues. The CDR3 sequence is CSVEGQGLNEQYF. CDR3 nucleotide sequence: TGCAGCGTTGAGGGACAGGGCCTTAACGAGCAGTACTTC.

Only a few counts were recorded for this clone. V is TRBV28 and J is TRBJ1-5; no clear D. In germline, CDR1 is MDHEN, CDR2 SYDVKM. The V gene lost 2 bases and the J gene lost 3 bases, with 2 bases spanning the gap. This CDR3 spans 12 amino acids. CDR3 residues: CASSLTNQPQHF. The DNA of the CDR3 is TGTGCCAGCAGTTTAACCAATCAGCCCCAGCATTTT.

This clone was counted once. The genes are TRBV7-2 and TRBJ1-5; 9 bases are shared with TRBD1. V shed 7 bases and J 7 bases; nucleotides not matched to a gene: 5. Germline lookup yields CDR1 SGHTA and CDR2 FQGNSA. This CDR3 is built from 13 residues. This chain's CDR3 is CASTAGTGQPQHF. The CDR3 nucleotides are TGTGCCAGCACCGCCGGGACAGGGCAGCCCCAGCATTTT. Using reference TRBV7-2 and TRBJ1-5 for the parts outside the CDR3, the full variable domain is GAGVSQSPSNKVTEKGKDVELRCDPISGHTALYWYRQSLGQGLEFLIYFQGNSAPDKSGLPSDRFSAERTGGSVSTLTIQRTQQEDSAVYLCASTAGTGQPQHFGDGTRLSIL.

The chain uses TRBV10-3 and TRBJ2-5; TRBD2 agrees at 7 bases. The V gene end was trimmed by 4 bases and the J gene end by 5 bases; junction bases not matched to a gene: 7. In germline, CDR1 is ENHRY, CDR2 SYGVKD. The CDR3 sequence is 14 residues long. In DNA, the CDR3 is TGTGCCATCAGTGTGAGAACCGGGGGGGAGACCCAGTACTTC. Its protein product is CAISVRTGGETQYF.